One and the same sample provided the 18 T cell receptor beta chains below, sequenced in a study of T cells in Graves' hyperthyroidism and ophthalmopathy. Amplification targeted TCR beta CDR3 regions from RNA transcripts. TCR CDR3 regions were first amplified by RT-PCR with HTBI primers. Each CDR3 protein gets one entry after TCRdb re-called the multiplex PCR reads with MiXCR. The sample holds roughly 500,000 distinct CDR3 sequences, 14% seen once. Sequenced: blood. Source of these receptors: a woman aged 30 to 39 with Graves' hyperthyroidism that later progressed to Graves' ophthalmopathy.

This clonotype was detected ten times or more. This chain connects TRBV6-2 or TRBV6-3 to TRBJ2-3; tentatively, D is TRBD1 (5 bases). This CDR3 is built from 14 residues. Between the trimmed V and J ends, which lost 2 bases and 4 bases, there was a span of 10 bases. Germline CDR1 and CDR2: MNHEY and SVGEGT. The CDR3 region has the DNA TGTGCCAGCAGTTACGTCCAGGGTCCAGATACGCAGTATTTT. Amino acid sequence: CASSYVQGPDTQYF.

This clonotype was counted ten times or more. This chain uses TRBV27 with TRBJ1-1; maybe TRBD1 (5 bases). Per the germline V gene, CDR1 is MNHEY and CDR2 is SMNVEV (reference sequence). This CDR3 has 15 residues. Between the trimmed V and J ends, which lost 4 bases and 0 bases, there was a span of 12 bases. CDR3 DNA: TGTGCCAGCAGTTGGGACCCGACGGTGAACACTGAAGCTTTCTTT. Its translation: CASSWDPTVNTEAFF.

The chain is built from TRBV27 and TRBJ1-1; D is perhaps TRBD1 (6 bases). The CDR3 runs to 13 residues. Germline lookup yields CDR1 MNHEY and CDR2 SMNVEV (reference sequence). V gave up 6 bases and J gave up 4 bases, with 12 bases separating them. Written as DNA, the CDR3 is TGTGCCAGCAGGGTAACAGGGTCCACTGAAGCTTTCTTT. Protein: CASRVTGSTEAFF.

This clonotype was counted ten times or more. The V and J genes are TRBV27 and TRBJ2-1; 11 bases are a match to TRBD2. J gave up 4 bases and V 4 bases, and 3 bases lay outside the gene matches. CDR3 size: 15 residues. The germline gives CDR1 MNHEY, CDR2 SMNVEV (reference sequence). Written as DNA, the CDR3 is TGTGCCAGCAGTTATGTAGCGGGGGGGTACAATGAGCAGTTCTTC. It yields the protein CASSYVAGGYNEQFF.

J is TRBJ1-1 and V is TRBV20-1; perhaps TRBD1 as D (5 bases). Germline values: CDR1 DFQATT, CDR2 SNEGSKA (reference sequence). V lost 5 bases and J 7 bases, leaving 14 bases between the germline ends. CDR3 length: 12 residues. The CDR3, as DNA: TGCAGTGCTTCCGGGGGAACAGTTGAAGCTTTCTTT. Protein sequence: CSASGGTVEAFF.

This clonotype appeared many times. The rearrangement links TRBV4-2 to TRBJ1-2; no clear D gene. V was cut by 2 bases and J by 8 bases, with 18 bases left in between. Germline V gene sequence: CDR1 LGHNA, CDR2 YNFKEQ. The CDR3 covers 15 residues. The CDR3 loop reads CASSQLYPRELGYTF. In DNA, the CDR3 is TGTGCCAGCAGCCAACTTTACCCGAGGGAACTGGGCTACACCTTC.

V gene TRBV30 combines with J gene TRBJ2-7; D remains unclear. The V gene lost 1 base and the J gene lost 3 bases, with 13 bases spanning the gap. Germline values: CDR1 GTSNPN, CDR2 SVGIG (reference sequence). CDR3 length: 14 residues. The CDR3 DNA follows: TGTGCCTGGAGTGATCGCCGCTTAGGCTACGAGCAGTACTTC. Translated, it gives CAWSDRRLGYEQYF.

The chain combines TRBV5-4 with TRBJ2-7, with D perhaps being TRBD1 or TRBD2 (5 bases each). Germline CDR1 SGHNT, CDR2 YYREEE (reference sequence). The CDR3 has 14 amino acids. Deletions cut 4 bases from V and 5 bases from J, with 16 bases between. Written as DNA, the CDR3 is TGTGCCAGCAGCACTGGGACCCTCGGCAACGAGCAGTACTTC. Encoded protein: CASSTGTLGNEQYF.

This clonotype appeared many times. V and J are TRBV3-1 and TRBJ2-1; 7 positions agree with TRBD2. Trimming removed 3 bases from V and 8 bases from J; junction bases left unmatched: 10. The CDR3 sequence is 15 residues long. Per the germline V gene, CDR1 is LGHDT and CDR2 is YNNKEL (reference sequence). The DNA of the CDR3 is TGTGCCAGCAGCCAGTTGAGCGGGACGCGTGATGAGCAGTTCTTC. Protein: CASSQLSGTRDEQFF.

Ten or more counts support this clonotype. This chain joins TRBV14 and TRBJ2-3, with 10 bases aligning to TRBD2. Losses at the gene ends were 2 bases for V and 10 bases for J; bases not matched to a gene: 12. Germline values: CDR1 SGHDN, CDR2 FVKESK. The CDR3 is 16 residues long. The DNA for the CDR3 is TGTGCCAGCAGCCAACCATGGACTAGCGGTGAAGTGGCGCAGTATTTT. This translates into CASSQPWTSGEVAQYF.

There are many counts of this clonotype. The V gene is TRBV30, the J gene TRBJ2-1; the match to TRBD2 covers 10 bases. V shed 3 bases and J 7 bases; nucleotides not matched to a gene: 15. The CDR3 totals 17 residues. The germline V gene has CDR1 GTSNPN and CDR2 SVGIG (reference sequence). Here the CDR3 reads CAWRRGFGAGGPNEQFF. Written as DNA, the CDR3 is TGTGCCTGGAGACGGGGGTTCGGAGCGGGAGGGCCAAATGAGCAGTTCTTC.

This clonotype was counted ten times or more. At one boundary the junction diverges from the germline segment, which might be a read error. The V call is TRBV4-3, the J call TRBJ1-4; a weak D match, TRBD1 (5 bases). Per germline, CDR1 LGHNA and CDR2 YSLEER. This CDR3 comprises 15 residues. CDR3: CASSQADRRNEKLFF. DNA of the CDR3: TGCGCCAGCAGCCAAGCCGACAGAAGAAATGAAAAATTGTTTTTT.

The sample holds many counts of this clonotype. The chain combines TRBV6-1 with TRBJ2-2; TRBD2 agrees at 9 bases. Germline-derived CDR1 and CDR2 are MNHNS and SASEGT. The CDR3 extends over 16 amino acids. The V gene end was trimmed by 10 bases and the J gene end by 3 bases; junction bases not matched to a gene: 12. CDR3 DNA sequence: TGTGCCATTGCAAGTCTCGCGGGAGGGTACACCGGGGAGCTGTTTTTT. The encoded protein is CAIASLAGGYTGELFF.

CDR3 sequence: CAWGNKASADTQYF. The CDR3 DNA reads as TGTGCCTGGGGGAACAAGGCCTCGGCAGATACGCAGTATTTT. This chain links TRBV30 with TRBJ2-3; D remains unclear. V lost 5 bases to trimming and J lost 4 bases, with 16 bases between them. Germline V lookup: CDR1 GTSNPN, CDR2 SVGIG (reference sequence). CDR3 size: 14 residues.

This sequence joins TRBV18 and TRBJ1-3; D is undetermined. Germline V gene sequence: CDR1 KGHSH, CDR2 LQKENI. Trimming removed 2 bases at V and 0 bases at J, with 17 bases between. The CDR3 contains 18 residues. This chain's CDR3 is CASSPGVVALLSGNTIYF. The CDR3 DNA reads as TGTGCCAGCTCACCAGGGGTAGTCGCGCTGCTCTCTGGAAACACCATATATTTT.

This clonotype occurred many times. The V and J genes are TRBV10-3 and TRBJ1-6; weak D call: TRBD1 (5 bases). CDR3 length: 14 amino acids. The V gene lost 3 bases and the J gene lost 9 bases, with 12 bases spanning the gap. The germline V gene has CDR1 ENHRY and CDR2 SYGVKD. The CDR3 loop reads CAISEGVGGSPLHF. DNA of the CDR3: TGTGCCATCAGTGAAGGCGTCGGGGGTTCACCCCTCCACTTT.

This clonotype was counted a few times. The chain employs TRBV20-1 and TRBJ2-5; 7 bases are shared with TRBD1. Germline values: CDR1 DFQATT, CDR2 SNEGSKA (reference sequence). The CDR3 has 13 amino acids. V lost 6 bases and J lost 5; bases outside the gene matches: 9. The CDR3: CSAERGLGETQYF. DNA of the CDR3: TGCAGTGCCGAAAGGGGGCTAGGGGAGACCCAGTACTTC.

This sequence joins TRBV5-5 and TRBJ1-4; 9 positions agree with TRBD1. The CDR3 loop spans 15 amino acids. The V gene end was trimmed by 4 bases and the J gene end by 6 bases; junction bases not matched to a gene: 7. Germline CDR1 and CDR2: SGHKS and YYEKEE (reference sequence). DNA for the CDR3: TGTGCCAGCAGCCAACAGGGGGCGCGAGATGAAAAACTGTTTTTT. This sequence encodes CASSQQGARDEKLFF.